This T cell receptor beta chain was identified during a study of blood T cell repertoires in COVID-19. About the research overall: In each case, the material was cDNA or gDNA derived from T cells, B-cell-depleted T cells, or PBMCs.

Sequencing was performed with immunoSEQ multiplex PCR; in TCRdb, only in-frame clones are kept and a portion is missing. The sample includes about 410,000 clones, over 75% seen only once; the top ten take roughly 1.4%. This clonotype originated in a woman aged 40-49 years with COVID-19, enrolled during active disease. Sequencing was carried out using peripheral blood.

The CDR3 DNA follows: TGTGCCATCAGTGAGTGGGGGCTCGGGTCCTACAATGAGCAGTTCTTC. It specifies CAISEWGLGSYNEQFF. J is TRBJ2-1 and V is TRBV10-3, with D possibly TRBD1 on 6 matching bases. The V and J ends lost 1 base and 1 base respectively, with 11 bases between them. The CDR3 contains 16 residues. From germline, CDR1 is ENHRY and CDR2 SYGVKD.